The 25 T cell receptor beta chains below come from one sample, sequenced in a study of blood T cell repertoires in COVID-19. The protocol was immunoSEQ multiplex PCR, while the TCRdb copy is restricted to in-frame clones and leaves out a portion. This table has 150,000 to 200,000 clones, roughly four fifths appearing once. The sequencing sample was made of peripheral blood. These receptors were taken from a woman of 80 years or more with acute or convalescent COVID-19.

This clone was picked up one time. The rearrangement joins TRBV19 to TRBJ1-6, with TRBD1 as a possible D gene (6 bases). This CDR3 region has 13 residues. V was trimmed by 4 bases and J by 7 bases, leaving 8 bases between them. The germline V gene has CDR1 LNHDA and CDR2 SQIVND (reference sequence). CDR3 coding DNA: TGTGCCAGTAGTACAGGGGTGAATTCACCCCTCCACTTT. Its protein is CASSTGVNSPLHF.

The chain carries TRBV7-9 and TRBJ2-1; possibly TRBD1 for D (5 bases). Deletions cut 5 bases from V and 6 bases from J, with 20 bases between. CDR3 size: 16 residues. Germline CDR1 is SEHNR and CDR2 is FQNEAQ (reference sequence). CDR3 bases: TGTGCCAGCAGCCTCAAAACCAGGGCCCGGACCAATGAGCAGTTCTTC. Amino acid sequence: CASSLKTRARTNEQFF.

This clone was counted a few times. The chain has TRBV11-2 and TRBJ1-5; 9 positions agree with TRBD1. Trimming at V came to 5 bases and at J to 2 bases, leaving 7 bases not matched to a gene. The CDR3 is 16 amino acids. The germline V gene has CDR1 SGHAT and CDR2 FQNNGV. The CDR3 sequence is CASSLTGGMGNQPQHF. The CDR3 nucleotides read TGTGCCAGCAGCCTCACAGGGGGCATGGGCAATCAGCCCCAGCATTTT.

The chain has TRBV3-1 (or the pseudogene TRBV3-2) and TRBJ2-3; 11 positions match TRBD2. The CDR3 contains 17 residues. V dropped 4 bases and J dropped 5; count of bases not matched to a gene: 11. Germline CDR1 is LGHDT and CDR2 is YNNKEL (reference sequence). The CDR3 region is CASSRLHSGRAGDTQYF. Written as DNA, the CDR3 is TGTGCCAGCAGCCGCCTTCATAGCGGGAGGGCGGGAGATACGCAGTATTTT.

In this sample, this clone turned up a few times. The chain has TRBV7-9 and TRBJ2-7; 7 bases agree with TRBD1. V lost 6 bases and J lost 5; bases outside the gene matches: 13. Per germline, CDR1 SEHNR and CDR2 FQNEAQ (reference sequence). The CDR3 extends over 15 amino acids. The CDR3 DNA reads as TGTGCCAGCAGAGATATCCGACAGGGTGGCAACGAGCAGTACTTC. Translating gives CASRDIRQGGNEQYF.

J is TRBJ2-7 and V is TRBV5-1; a possible D gene is TRBD1 (5 bases). V shed 2 bases and J shed 0 bases, with 12 bases lying between them. Germline loops: CDR1 SGHRS, CDR2 YFSETQ. The CDR3 extends over 15 amino acids. The CDR3 loop is CASSFLTDSSYEQYF. The CDR3 DNA sequence: TGCGCCAGCAGCTTTTTGACAGATAGCTCCTACGAGCAGTACTTC.

This rearrangement joins TRBV6-5 to TRBJ2-5, with D possibly being TRBD2 (5 bases). CDR3 length: 14 residues. Germline V gene sequence: CDR1 MNHEY, CDR2 SVGAGI. The V end lost 10 bases, the J end lost 2 bases, and 17 bases lay between the germline ends. The CDR3 bases are TGTGCCACCAAACGGCTCGGAGGTCAAGAGACCCAGTACTTC. It specifies CATKRLGGQETQYF.

The J gene is TRBJ2-1, the V gene TRBV13; TRBD1 is a possible D gene (7 bases). The germline V and J ends were trimmed by 5 bases and 2 bases, with 16 bases remaining between them. This CDR3 has 16 residues. Germline CDR1 PRHDT, CDR2 FYEKMQ (reference sequence). The DNA of the CDR3 is TGTGCCAGCAGCCCCTCCCAGGGGGAGGCCTACAATGAGCAGTTCTTC. As protein: CASSPSQGEAYNEQFF.

The rearrangement joins TRBV5-4 to TRBJ1-1; the match to TRBD1 covers 7 bases. This CDR3 region has 12 residues. Germline lookup yields CDR1 SGHNT and CDR2 YYREEE (reference sequence). V gave up 4 bases and J gave up 8 bases; unmatched junction bases: 5. The CDR3 DNA sequence: TGTGCCAGCAGCAACAGGGGAAGGGAAGCTTTCTTT. Amino acids: CASSNRGREAFF.

This clone appeared a few times. J is TRBJ1-6 and V is TRBV7-9; D perhaps matches TRBD1 (5 bases). The CDR3 length is 11 residues. Trimming cost V 9 bases and J 9 bases, with 9 bases left between them. Germline V gene sequence: CDR1 SEHNR, CDR2 FQNEAQ (reference sequence). CDR3 bases: TGTGCCAGGGGGGGTGGTTCACCCCTCCACTTT. Translating gives CARGGGSPLHF.

The rearrangement joins TRBV11-3 to TRBJ2-7; 9 bases fit TRBD1. The V segment lost 1 base and the J segment 0 bases; nucleotides outside the gene matches: 7. The germline V gene encodes CDR1 SGHNT and CDR2 YENEEA. The CDR3 loop spans 17 amino acids. Here the CDR3 reads CASSLASGTGTSYEQYF. CDR3 in DNA: TGTGCCAGCAGCTTAGCGTCCGGGACAGGGACCTCCTACGAGCAGTACTTC.

The chain joins TRBV5-5 to TRBJ1-2, with D maybe TRBD1 (5 bases). CDR3 length equals 14 residues. V was pared by 0 bases and J by 6 bases, with 12 bases between. Germline CDR1 is SGHKS and CDR2 is YYEKEE (reference sequence). In nucleotides, the CDR3 is TGTGCCAGCAGCTTGGTTGGAGGGGTGAATGGCTACACCTTC. Protein: CASSLVGGVNGYTF.

This rearrangement joins TRBV6-5 to TRBJ2-1, with 7 bases identical to TRBD2. The length of the CDR3 is 13 residues. The germline CDR1 and CDR2 sequences are MNHEY and SVGAGI. J was trimmed by 9 bases and V by 4 bases; bases with no gene match: 6. DNA for the CDR3: TGTGCCAGCAGTTCCAGACTAGCTCTTGAGCAGTTCTTC. This encodes CASSSRLALEQFF.

The genes are TRBV28 and TRBJ1-4; tentatively, D is TRBD1 (5 bases). Germline lookup yields CDR1 MDHEN and CDR2 SYDVKM. Trimming shortened V by 8 bases and J by 6 bases, and 13 bases separated the two germline ends. The CDR3 loop spans 13 amino acids. The CDR3: CASGVAGDEKLFF. The CDR3 DNA follows: TGTGCCAGCGGGGTTGCGGGGGATGAAAAACTGTTTTTT.

The chain links TRBV7-9 to TRBJ2-5; 8 bases agree with TRBD1. The CDR3 has 15 amino acids. Per germline, CDR1 SEHNR and CDR2 FQNEAQ (reference sequence). Trimming at V came to 5 bases and at J to 4 bases, leaving 9 bases not matched to a gene. CDR3 coding DNA: TGTGCCAGCAGCCCACGACAGGGGAATGGAGAGACCCAGTACTTC. Its protein product is CASSPRQGNGETQYF.

To note about this clone: Other DNA sequences in the sample encode the same CDR3. The chain combines TRBV3-1 (or the pseudogene TRBV3-2) with TRBJ2-2, with a tentative D call TRBD2 (7 bases). CDR3 length equals 15 residues. Germline CDR1 is LGHDT and CDR2 is YNNKEL (reference sequence). Deletions cut 3 bases from V and 4 bases from J, with 12 bases between. CDR3 sequence (DNA): TGTGCCAGCAGCCAGAGGGGGGGGTCCACCGGGGAGCTGTTTTTT. This encodes CASSQRGGSTGELFF.

A note on this clone: This specimen includes other DNA sequences encoding the same CDR3. This chain connects TRBV5-1 to TRBJ1-4, with 7 nucleotides matching TRBD1. The V and J ends lost 0 bases and 8 bases, in that order; junction bases with no gene match: 1. In germline, CDR1 is SGHRS, CDR2 YFSETQ. The CDR3 runs 13 residues. This CDR3 is CASSLGQGEKLFF. Here the CDR3 DNA reads TGCGCCAGCAGCTTGGGACAGGGAGAAAAACTGTTTTTT.

This chain joins TRBV4-2 and TRBJ1-4, with D perhaps TRBD1 (6 bases). The CDR3 covers 14 residues. V was cut by 0 bases and J by 7 bases, with 9 bases left in between. CDR1 is LGHNA, CDR2 YNFKEQ, per germline. CDR3 in amino acids: CASSQDRGGEKLFF. The CDR3 DNA is TGTGCCAGCAGCCAAGACAGGGGCGGTGAAAAACTGTTTTTT.

This chain links TRBV10-3 with TRBJ2-3; 8 nucleotides line up with TRBD2. J lost 5 bases, V lost 2 bases, and 3 bases had no gene match. Germline V gene sequence: CDR1 ENHRY, CDR2 SYGVKD. The CDR3 extends over 14 amino acids. Here the CDR3 reads CAISERLAQDTQYF. The CDR3 DNA follows: TGTGCCATCAGTGAGCGACTAGCGCAAGATACGCAGTATTTT.

The gene calls are TRBV14 and TRBJ1-3; tentative D call: TRBD1 (5 bases). With 1 base removed from V and 0 bases from J, the gap between germline ends came to 10 bases. The CDR3 spans 16 residues. The germline V gene has CDR1 SGHDN and CDR2 FVKESK. The CDR3 region is CASSQGRQFSGNTIYF. The DNA of the CDR3 is TGTGCCAGCAGCCAAGGCCGACAGTTCTCTGGAAACACCATATATTTT.

The V and J genes are TRBV12-3 or TRBV12-4 and TRBJ2-5, with a weak D call TRBD1 (5 bases). The CDR3 extends over 13 amino acids. V was pared by 6 bases and J by 5 bases, with 13 bases between. CDR3 bases: TGTGCCAGCAGCGCAGACAGCTGGGAGACCCAGTACTTC. It encodes CASSADSWETQYF.

The chain carries TRBV20-1 and TRBJ2-7; a possible D gene is TRBD1 (6 bases). This CDR3 has 14 residues. Trimming took off 3 bases at V and 5 bases at J, with 17 bases between the two ends. Germline lookup yields CDR1 DFQATT and CDR2 SNEGSKA (reference sequence). The DNA of the CDR3 is TGCAGTGCTAGTTCCTGGGAACAGGGCAACGAGCAGTACTTC. Protein sequence: CSASSWEQGNEQYF.

CDR3: CASSFDPGSNTGELFF. The DNA for the CDR3 is TGCGCCAGCAGCTTTGATCCGGGTTCCAACACCGGGGAGCTGTTTTTT. The chain uses TRBV5-1 and TRBJ2-2; D unresolved. The V end was cut by 2 bases, the J end by 2 bases, with 13 bases between. CDR3 length: 16 amino acids. Germline V gives CDR1 SGHRS, CDR2 YFSETQ. Based on the CDR3 plus reference TRBV5-1 and TRBJ2-2, the full variable domain is KAGVTQTPRYLIKTRGQQVTLSCSPISGHRSVSWYQQTPGQGLQFLFEYFSETQRNKGNFPGRFSGRQFSNSRSEMNVSTLELGDSALYLCASSFDPGSNTGELFFGEGSRLTVL.

V is TRBV5-1 and J is TRBJ1-1; the match to TRBD1 covers 8 bases. The J segment lost 3 bases and the V segment lost 0 bases, leaving 4 bases of the junction unmatched. CDR3 size: 15 residues. The germline CDR1 and CDR2 sequences are SGHRS and YFSETQ. CDR3 sequence reads: CASSLGPGGDTEAFF. Here the CDR3 DNA reads TGCGCCAGCAGCTTGGGGCCAGGGGGCGACACTGAAGCTTTCTTT.

The CDR3 spells CASSQGTGGWTDTQYF. The CDR3 DNA reads as TGTGCCAGCAGCCAAGGGACAGGGGGTTGGACAGATACGCAGTATTTT. The rearrangement joins TRBV7-6 to TRBJ2-3, with 11 positions matching TRBD1. The V segment lost 5 bases and the J segment 3 bases; nucleotides outside the gene matches: 7. The CDR3 length is 16 residues. Germline V gives CDR1 SGHVS, CDR2 FNYEAQ.